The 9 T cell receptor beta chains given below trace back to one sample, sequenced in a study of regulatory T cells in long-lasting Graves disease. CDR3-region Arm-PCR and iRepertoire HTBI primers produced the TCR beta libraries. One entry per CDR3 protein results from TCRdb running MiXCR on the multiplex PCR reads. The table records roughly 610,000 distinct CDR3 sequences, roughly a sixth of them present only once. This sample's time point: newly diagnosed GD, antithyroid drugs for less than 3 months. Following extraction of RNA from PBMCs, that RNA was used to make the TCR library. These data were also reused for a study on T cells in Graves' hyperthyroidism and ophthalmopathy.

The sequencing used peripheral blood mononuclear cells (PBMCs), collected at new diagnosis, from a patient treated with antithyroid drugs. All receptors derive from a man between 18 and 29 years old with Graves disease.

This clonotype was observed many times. The CDR3 nucleotides are TGTGCCAGCAGTTGGCAGGGGGCGAGCTCCTACGAGCAGTACTTC. It codes for CASSWQGASSYEQYF. The chain carries TRBV28 and TRBJ2-7; 8 bases map to TRBD1. Germline V gene sequence: CDR1 MDHEN, CDR2 SYDVKM. V gave up 4 bases and J gave up 0 bases; unmatched junction bases: 5. The CDR3 sequence is 15 residues long.

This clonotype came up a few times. The CDR3 sequence: CAGARVVYNEQFF. The DNA of the CDR3 is TGTGCCGGAGCTAGAGTTGTCTACAATGAGCAGTTCTTC. J is TRBJ2-1 and V is TRBV30; D call uncertain. The CDR3 is 13 amino acids. Trimming took 8 bases from V and 3 from J, leaving 14 bases between them. CDR1 and CDR2 (germline): GTSNPN, SVGIG (reference sequence).

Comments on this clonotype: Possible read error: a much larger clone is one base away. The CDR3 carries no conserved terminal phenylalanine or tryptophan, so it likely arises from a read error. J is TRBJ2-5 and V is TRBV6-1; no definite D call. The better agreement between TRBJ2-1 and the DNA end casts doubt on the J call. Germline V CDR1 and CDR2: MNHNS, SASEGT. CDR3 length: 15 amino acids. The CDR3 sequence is CASNWYSFSYNEQFS. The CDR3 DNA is TGTGCCAGCAATTGGTACAGCTTCTCCTACAATGAGCAGTTCTCC.

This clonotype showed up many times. The CDR3 region has the DNA TGTGCCAGCAGCCCAAATGGGGCGATCGGGGAGCTGTTTTTT. Protein product: CASSPNGAIGELFF. The V call is TRBV27, the J call TRBJ2-2, with a possible D match to TRBD1 (5 bases). The germline gives CDR1 MNHEY, CDR2 SMNVEV (reference sequence). Trimming removed 6 bases from V and 7 bases from J, with 15 bases in between. This CDR3 is built from 14 residues.

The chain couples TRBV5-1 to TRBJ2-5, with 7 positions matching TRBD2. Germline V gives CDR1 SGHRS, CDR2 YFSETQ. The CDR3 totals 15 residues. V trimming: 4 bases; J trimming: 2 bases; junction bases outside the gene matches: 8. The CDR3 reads CASSGRLAAQETQYF. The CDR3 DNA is TGCGCCAGCAGCGGTCGGCTAGCGGCTCAAGAGACCCAGTACTTC.

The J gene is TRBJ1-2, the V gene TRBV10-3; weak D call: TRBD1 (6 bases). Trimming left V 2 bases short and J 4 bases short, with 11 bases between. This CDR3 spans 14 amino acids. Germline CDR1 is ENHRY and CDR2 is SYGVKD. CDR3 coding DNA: TGTGCCATCAGTGAGACCCAGGGGTCCTATGGCTACACCTTC. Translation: CAISETQGSYGYTF.

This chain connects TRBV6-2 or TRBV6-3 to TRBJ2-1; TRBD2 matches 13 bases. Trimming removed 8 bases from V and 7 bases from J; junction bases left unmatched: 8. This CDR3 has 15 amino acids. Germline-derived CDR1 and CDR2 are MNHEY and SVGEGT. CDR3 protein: CASSLRGLAGNEQFF. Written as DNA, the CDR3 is TGTGCCAGCTCACTTAGGGGACTAGCGGGAAATGAGCAGTTCTTC.

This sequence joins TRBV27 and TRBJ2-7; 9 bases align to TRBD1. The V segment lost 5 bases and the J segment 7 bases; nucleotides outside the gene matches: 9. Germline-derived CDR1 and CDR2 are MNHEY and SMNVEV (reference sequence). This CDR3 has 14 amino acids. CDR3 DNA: TGTGCCAGCAGTGACCGGGACAGGGATTTGGAGCAGTACTTC. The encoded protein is CASSDRDRDLEQYF.

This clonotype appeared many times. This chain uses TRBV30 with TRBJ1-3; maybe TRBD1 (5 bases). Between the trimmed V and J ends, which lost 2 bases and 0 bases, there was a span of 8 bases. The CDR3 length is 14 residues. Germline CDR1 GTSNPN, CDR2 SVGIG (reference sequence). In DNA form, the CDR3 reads TGTGCCTGGAGTCGAGGGGACTCTGGAAACACCATATATTTT. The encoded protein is CAWSRGDSGNTIYF.